The 26 T cell receptor beta chains listed next were all sequenced from one sample in a study of tumor-infiltrating lymphocytes in glioblastoma multiforme. TCR beta libraries were built from RNA through three nested multiplex PCR rounds using modified ARM-PCR. MiXCR was run by TCRdb on the multiplex PCR reads, yielding one entry per CDR3 protein. Counted here are 9,500 to 12,000 distinct CDR3 sequences, roughly two thirds occurring once; the ten biggest clones make up 25% to 30%. The specimen sequenced was brain tumor tissue. The receptor source for this set is a male donor with glioblastoma.

This chain joins TRBV4-1 and TRBJ1-2, with 8 bases aligning to TRBD1. Germline trimming cut 0 bases from V and 2 bases from J; bases unmatched to any gene: 5. The CDR3 spans 16 residues. Germline CDR1 MGHRA, CDR2 YSYEKL. The CDR3 sequence is CASSQERTGNNYGYTF. The CDR3 DNA sequence: TGCGCCAGCAGCCAAGAGAGGACAGGGAACAACTATGGCTACACCTTC.

Comment on this clonotype: Mismatch with germline at one junction end may stem from a read error. The CDR3 DNA follows: TGTGCCAGCGGCTTAATAGGGGAGCACTACGAGCAGTACTTC. Encoded protein: CASGLIGEHYEQYF. The chain has TRBV11-2 and TRBJ2-7, with D perhaps TRBD1 or TRBD2 (5 bases each). This CDR3 comprises 14 residues. Germline CDR1 SGHAT, CDR2 FQNNGV. Combining the CDR3 with reference TRBV11-2 and TRBJ2-7 gives the whole variable domain EAGVAQSPRYKIIEKRQSVAFWCNPISGHATLYWYQQILGQGPKLLIQFQNNGVVDDSQLPKDRFSAERLKGVDSTLKIQPAKLEDSAVYLCASGLIGEHYEQYFGPGTRLTVT.

In its sample, this clonotype was seen once. One end of the junction fails to match germline, which may point to a read error. The rearrangement uses TRBV7-8 and TRBJ2-5, with D perhaps matching TRBD2 (5 bases). Germline V gene sequence: CDR1 SGHVS, CDR2 FQNEAQ. This CDR3 comprises 12 residues. The CDR3 loop is CASSLALVVQYF. CDR3 DNA sequence: TGTGCCAGTAGCTTAGCGCTGGTGGTACAGTACTTC.

The V and J genes are TRBV10-2 and TRBJ2-5, with TRBD2 matching 7 bases. The CDR3 has 13 amino acids. Germline lookup yields CDR1 WSHSY and CDR2 SAAADI. Unmatched junction bases numbered 11, after V lost 11 bases and J lost 5 bases. As DNA, the CDR3 is TGCGCCTCCATGAGCGGGATGGGGGAGACCCAGTACTTC. It translates to CASMSGMGETQYF.

By sample share, this clonotype is medium-sized. The chain uses TRBV12-3 or TRBV12-4 and TRBJ1-3; D ambiguous. V was shortened by 6 bases and J by 8 bases, with 14 bases between the two germline ends. The length of the CDR3 is 13 residues. The CDR3, as DNA: TGTGCCAGCAGCAAACTTCAAATGGACACCATATATTTT. Its translation is CASSKLQMDTIYF.

The chain uses TRBV29-1 and TRBJ2-7, with TRBD1 matching over 8 bases. Germline V lookup: CDR1 SQVTM, CDR2 ANQGSEA. CDR3 length: 14 amino acids. Trimming removed 6 bases from V and 9 bases from J; junction bases left unmatched: 16. The CDR3 sequence is CSVIPGQGFYRQYF. The CDR3 bases are TGCAGCGTAATACCCGGACAGGGCTTCTACAGGCAGTACTTC.

Details on this clonotype: Its ends do not fully match the called genes, so a read error is possible. The V call is TRBV12-3 or TRBV12-4, the J call TRBJ2-7; a weak D match, TRBD1 (6 bases). The CDR3 consists of 13 residues. CDR3 bases: TGCTCCAGCAGACTACAGGGTACCTACGAGCAGTACTTC. It specifies CSSRLQGTYEQYF.

The V call is TRBV6-5, the J call TRBJ1-5; D unclear. The germline CDR1 and CDR2 sequences are MNHEY and SVGAGI. The CDR3 extends over 12 amino acids. The V end lost 4 bases, the J end lost 16 bases, and 17 bases lay between the germline ends. For the CDR3, the DNA is TGTGCCAGCAGTTCCCAAAATCAGCCCCGACATTTT. Translated, it gives CASSSQNQPRHF.

The chain couples TRBV10-1 to TRBJ1-5; D unresolved. This CDR3 has 16 amino acids. Trimming stripped 2 bases from V and 5 bases from J, with 16 bases between. Germline loops: CDR1 WNHNN, CDR2 SYGVQD (reference sequence). The CDR3 protein is CASSEDKTLFHQPQHF. The DNA for the CDR3 is TGCGCCAGCAGTGAGGACAAGACCCTCTTTCATCAGCCCCAGCATTTT.

In this sample, this clonotype is medium-sized. This chain's CDR3 is CASSQEAQVGNEQFF. CDR3 nucleotide sequence: TGTGCCAGCAGCCAAGAGGCGCAGGTAGGGAATGAGCAGTTCTTC. The chain has TRBV14 and TRBJ2-1, with D unresolved. V gave up 0 bases and J gave up 7 bases, with 13 bases separating them. The CDR3 sequence is 15 residues long. The germline V gene encodes CDR1 SGHDN and CDR2 FVKESK.

This chain uses TRBV20-1 with TRBJ2-7, with D perhaps matching TRBD1 or TRBD2 (5 bases each). Trimming pared 2 bases from V and 3 bases from J, leaving 14 bases between. This CDR3 contains 14 residues. CDR1 DFQATT and CDR2 SNEGSKA come from the germline V gene (reference sequence). The CDR3 DNA reads TGCAGTGCTAGATTCCCGGGACGGGACTACGAGCAGTACTTC. Protein: CSARFPGRDYEQYF.

Notes on this clonotype: The CDR3 does not close with the conserved phenylalanine or tryptophan, likely indicating a read error. The chain links TRBV2 to TRBJ2-3; 7 nucleotides align to TRBD2. The germline V gene encodes CDR1 SNHLY and CDR2 FYNNEI. CDR3 size: 15 residues. This chain's CDR3 is CVSSKGGSGTDTQYL. The CDR3 bases are TGTGTCAGCAGTAAAGGCGGGAGTGGGACAGATACGCAGTATTTG.

This clonotype was picked up many times. This rearrangement joins TRBV19 to TRBJ1-5; no firm D call. Looked up from germline, CDR1 is LNHDA and CDR2 is SQIVND (reference sequence). The CDR3 runs 17 residues. With 3 bases removed from V and 4 bases from J, the gap between germline ends came to 19 bases. The CDR3 DNA reads as TGTGCCAGTAGTATTTCCCCCGGAGGGAGGATAAATCAGCCCCAGCATTTT. Amino acid sequence: CASSISPGGRINQPQHF.

The CDR3: CASRGTDTQYF. The CDR3 DNA is TGTGCCAGCAGAGGCACAGATACGCAGTATTTT. The chain employs TRBV6-6 and TRBJ2-3; D is undetermined. CDR1 MNHNY and CDR2 SVGAGI come from the germline V gene (reference sequence). CDR3 length: 11 amino acids. Trimming shortened V by 6 bases and J by 1 base, and 2 bases separated the two germline ends.

The rearrangement uses TRBV12-3 or TRBV12-4 and TRBJ2-3, with TRBD2 matching over 12 bases. J lost 6 bases, V lost 2 bases, and 18 bases had no gene match. The CDR3 has 20 residues. The CDR3 DNA sequence: TGTGCCAGCAGTTTACTCCAAGCCTCGACTAGCGGGGGCCCGACGGATACGCAGTATTTT. This gives the protein CASSLLQASTSGGPTDTQYF.

The gene calls are TRBV20-1 and TRBJ2-7, with D possibly being TRBD2 (5 bases). V lost 0 bases, J lost 7 bases, and 10 bases lay in between. The CDR3 contains 12 residues. Germline loops: CDR1 DFQATT, CDR2 SNEGSKA (reference sequence). CDR3: CSARENGGEQYF. CDR3 DNA sequence: TGCAGTGCTAGAGAAAACGGCGGGGAGCAGTACTTC.

This clonotype has a single count. The junction shows a germline mismatch at one end, possibly a read error. The chain has TRBV11-2 and TRBJ2-2, with D maybe TRBD2 (6 bases). Germline CDR1 is SGHAT and CDR2 is FQNNGV. This CDR3 region has 20 residues. In DNA, the CDR3 is TGTGCCAGGACCCCCTCATTCGGCCAAGGGTTAGCGGTAAACACCGGGGAGCTGCTTTTT. Protein product: CARTPSFGQGLAVNTGELLF.

The chain couples TRBV10-3 to TRBJ2-1; D may be TRBD1 or TRBD2 (6 bases each). CDR3 length: 16 amino acids. Germline CDR1 is ENHRY and CDR2 is SYGVKD. Trimming cost V 8 bases and J 7 bases, with 24 bases left between them. In DNA form, the CDR3 reads TGTGCCATCTCCCCTCGGGGGCAGGGTCTTAATAATGAGCAGTTCTTC. Translating it yields CAISPRGQGLNNEQFF.

This chain uses TRBV29-1 with TRBJ1-5; D may be TRBD1 (6 bases). V was trimmed by 4 bases and J by 5 bases, leaving 15 bases between them. CDR1 and CDR2 from the germline V gene are SQVTM and ANQGSEA. This CDR3 has 14 amino acids. The DNA for the CDR3 is TGCAGCGTTGTATCGGCAGGGGACCATCAGCCCCAGCATTTT. Residues: CSVVSAGDHQPQHF.

This sequence joins TRBV12-3 or TRBV12-4 and TRBJ2-3, with 8 bases lining up with TRBD2. CDR3 size: 18 residues. Trimming took 9 bases from V and 5 from J; bases not matched to a gene: 22. Written as DNA, the CDR3 is TGTGCCAGAAGAACCGGACTAGCAGGAGGCGAAAGGCGAGATACGCAGTATTTT. Translation gives CARRTGLAGGERRDTQYF.

This clonotype has only a few counts. The V call is TRBV6-5, the J call TRBJ1-1, with D uncertain. This CDR3 spans 13 amino acids. V lost 2 bases, J lost 3 bases, and 7 bases lay in between. CDR1 is MNHEY and CDR2 is SVGAGI in the germline V gene. The CDR3, as DNA: TGTGCCAGCAGTTACAGGGAGTACACTGAAGCTTTCTTT. Its translation: CASSYREYTEAFF.

The genes are TRBV20-1 and TRBJ2-1; D remains unclear. Germline CDR1 reads DFQATT; CDR2 reads SNEGSKA (reference sequence). V lost 1 base to trimming and J lost 5 bases, with 12 bases between them. CDR3 length equals 14 residues. CDR3 region: CSARAPRTDNEQFF. DNA for the CDR3: TGCAGTGCTAGAGCCCCACGGACGGACAATGAGCAGTTCTTC.

V gene TRBV12-3 or TRBV12-4 combines with J gene TRBJ1-2; 8 bases line up with TRBD1. V shed 5 bases and J 7 bases; nucleotides not matched to a gene: 3. The CDR3 is 12 amino acids. CDR3 coding DNA: TGTGCCAGCAGTCCGGGACAGGCTGGCTACACCTTC. This codes for CASSPGQAGYTF.

J is TRBJ2-1 and V is TRBV20-1, with D uncertain. The V end was cut by 0 bases, the J end by 0 bases, with 6 bases between. CDR3 length: 14 amino acids. Germline CDR1 and CDR2: DFQATT and SNEGSKA (reference sequence). The CDR3 region has the DNA TGCAGTGCTAGAGAACCGAGCTCCTACAATGAGCAGTTCTTC. Amino acid sequence: CSAREPSSYNEQFF.

Worth noting for this clonotype: A much larger clone differs by one base, so this may be a read error. The chain employs TRBV7-2 and TRBJ2-2; TRBD1 matches 7 bases. The CDR3 has 15 residues. V shed 6 bases, J shed 9 bases, and the junction held 13 bases outside the gene matches. Germline V CDR1 and CDR2: SGHTA, FQGNSA. The CDR3 here is CASSRLRGRTRELFF. The CDR3 DNA sequence: TGTGCCAGCAGTCGTTTAAGGGGGCGAACCAGGGAGCTGTTTTTT.

The sample holds many counts of this clonotype. A much bigger clone sits one base away, suggesting this may be a read error. V gene TRBV6-1 combines with J gene TRBJ1-4; D might be TRBD1 (5 bases). Germline V CDR1 and CDR2: MNHNS, SASEGT. This CDR3 comprises 14 residues. In nucleotides, the CDR3 is TGTGCCAGCAGTGAGGGGGGTTTTTACGAAAAACTGGTTTTT. Protein product: CASSEGGFYEKLVF.